This record concerns one T cell receptor (beta chain) sequence. Its matching antigen is unknown. TCRdb derives one entry per CDR3 protein from the 5' RACE reads, leaving out DNA. In total, the table holds 500,000 to 700,000 distinct CDR3 sequences. The data were taken from a study of T cells expressing NK-cell markers. Study-wide background: Sequenced donors, eight in total, included seven who were HCMV-seropositive and one who was seronegative.

Looked up from germline, CDR1 is SGHDN and CDR2 is FVKESK. The CDR3 runs 13 residues. Notes on the study in general: Dominant NKG2C+ clonotypes made up about 1.0-7.5% of CD8+ T cells in roughly 6 donors.

Sequencing was done on a sample of blood T cells: a sorted CD56 or NKG2C T cell subset, CD4+ or CD8+ T cells, or bulk PBMC T cells (not recorded which). This receptor was obtained from a man between 18 and 35 years old in good health. The genes are TRBV14 and TRBJ2-2. The chain's CDR3 is CASSLTMAGELFF.